Listed here is a single T cell receptor (beta chain). Its antigen is currently not known. No clone much larger than this one lies a single base away; base qualities are absent. The study tested focal radiation therapy combined with CTLA-4 blockade (ipilimumab) in patients with chemo-refractory metastatic non-small-cell lung cancer. In the germline V gene (reference sequence), CDR1 corresponds to MNHEY and CDR2 to SMNVEV. The CDR3 covers 15 residues, taking in both the cysteine and the phenylalanine. The entry retains the CDR3 DNA only, 45 bases that are in frame from base 1. A distance of 24 bases separates the germline ends of V and J, which lose 5 bases and 13 bases respectively. Library preparation used the immunoSEQ multiplex PCR assay. Held by TCRdb, this immuneACCESS table contains in-frame sequences only and omits some clones. Under half of the omission traces to an unresolved V gene where checked; the cause of the rest is unknown. The sample profile shows about 59,000 clones; approximately 84% of them were found once. The ten most abundant clones make up less than 7.5% of the sample.

The data were obtained in a study of radiotherapy plus CTLA-4 blockade in lung cancer (dated by TCRdb to the late 2010s). About the investigation overall: Among the enrolled patients, 18% had an objective response, and 31% reached disease control. Study-wide findings and limitations: Increased serum interferon-beta after radiation, together with early dynamic changes in blood T cell clones, were reported to be the strongest predictors of response. After treatment with radiotherapy and ipilimumab, TCR clones that originated in tumors expanded in peripheral blood.

This receptor was obtained from a human donor with non-small cell lung cancer whose response to radiotherapy plus ipilimumab could not be evaluated. The V and J segments used are TRBV27 and TRBJ2-1; a tentative D match to TRBD2 spans 6 bases. The specimen was peripheral blood, collected from a patient treated with radiotherapy plus ipilimumab. The nucleotide sequence reads TGTGCCAGCAGTAAACCCATGGGACTCCCGGGTGGTCAGTTCTTC. The encoded protein is CASSKPMGLPGGQFF.